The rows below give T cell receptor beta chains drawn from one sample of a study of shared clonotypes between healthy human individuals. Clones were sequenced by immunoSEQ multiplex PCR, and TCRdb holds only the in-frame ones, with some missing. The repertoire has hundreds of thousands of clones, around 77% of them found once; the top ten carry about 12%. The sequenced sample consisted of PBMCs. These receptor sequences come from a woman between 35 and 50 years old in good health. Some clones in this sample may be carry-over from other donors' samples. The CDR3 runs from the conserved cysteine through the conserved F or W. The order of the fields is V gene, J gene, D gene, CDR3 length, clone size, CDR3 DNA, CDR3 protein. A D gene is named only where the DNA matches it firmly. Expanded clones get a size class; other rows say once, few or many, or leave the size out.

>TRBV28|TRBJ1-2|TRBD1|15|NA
TGTGCCAGCAGCCCAAGCTTTACAGGGGGGAGTGGCTACACCTTC
CASSPSFTGGSGYTF
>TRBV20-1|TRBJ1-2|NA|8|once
TGCAGTGACGAGGGCTACACCTTC
CSDEGYTF
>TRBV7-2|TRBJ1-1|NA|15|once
TGTGCCAGCAGCTTAGTATTCGGTGGGAACACTGAAGCTTTCTTT
CASSLVFGGNTEAFF
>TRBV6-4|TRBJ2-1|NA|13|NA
TGTGCCAGCAGATCGGTTAGCGGAGGTGTGCAGTTCTTC
CASRSVSGGVQFF
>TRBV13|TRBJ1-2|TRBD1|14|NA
TGTGCCAGCAGCCCCGACAGGGGGTTCGGTGGCTACACCTTC
CASSPDRGFGGYTF
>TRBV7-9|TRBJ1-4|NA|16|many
TGTGCCAGCAGCTTAACCGGTGGCGGAACTAATGAAAAACTGTTTTTT
CASSLTGGGTNEKLFF
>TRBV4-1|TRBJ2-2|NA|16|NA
TGCGCCAGCAGCCAAGATCTTTTGGGAGCCACGCCCGATAAGTTTTTT
CASSQDLLGATPDKFF
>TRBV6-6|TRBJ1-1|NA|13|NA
TGTGCCAGCAGTTACTCGATCACAACTGAAGCTTTCTTT
CASSYSITTEAFF
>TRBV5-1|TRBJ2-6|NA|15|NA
TGCGCCAGCAGCTTGGAACCCTCTGGGGCCAACGTCCTGACTTTC
CASSLEPSGANVLTF
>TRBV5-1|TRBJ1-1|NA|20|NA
TGCGCCAGCAGCCCCGGTCCTTCCACCGGTCCCACGGGGTTGAACACTGAAGCTTTCTTT
CASSPGPSTGPTGLNTEAFF
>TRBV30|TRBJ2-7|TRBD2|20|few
TGTGCCTGGATTTCTCCGGGGACTAGCTTCGAGATCTCCTCTTATGGCGAGCAGTACTTC
CAWISPGTSFEISSYGEQYF
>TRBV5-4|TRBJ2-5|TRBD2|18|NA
TGTGCCAGCAGCTTCGGCTCCTCTAGCGGGAGAGGAAAAGAGACCCAGTACTTC
CASSFGSSSGRGKETQYF
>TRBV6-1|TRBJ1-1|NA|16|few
TGTGCCAGCAGTGCCTGGGACGGCACTTCGAACACTGAAGCTTTCTTT
CASSAWDGTSNTEAFF
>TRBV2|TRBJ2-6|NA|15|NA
TGTGCCAGGTGGGCCCCTAGCTCTGGGGCCAACGTCCTGACTTTC
CARWAPSSGANVLTF
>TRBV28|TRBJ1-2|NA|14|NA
TGTGCCAGCAGTCAGAGGGGGGGAGATATCGGCTACACCTTC
CASSQRGGDIGYTF
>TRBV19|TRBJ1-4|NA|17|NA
TGTGCCAGTAGTAACCCAGGGTCCAGTCAACTAGGTGAAAAACTGTTTTTT
CASSNPGSSQLGEKLFF
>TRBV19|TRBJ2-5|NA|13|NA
TGTGCCAGTAGTATAGCCCTATTGGAGACCCAGTACTTC
CASSIALLETQYF
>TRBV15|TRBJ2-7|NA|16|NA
TGTGCCACCAGCAGAGGGGGACTTCGAATTTCCTACGAGCAGTACTTC
CATSRGGLRISYEQYF
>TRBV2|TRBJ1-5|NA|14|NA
TGTGCCAGCAGCTGGGTGGGGGGCAATCAGCCCCAGCATTTT
CASSWVGGNQPQHF
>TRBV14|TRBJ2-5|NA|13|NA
TGTGCCAGCAGCCGGGCAGGCCAAGAGACCCAGTACTTC
CASSRAGQETQYF
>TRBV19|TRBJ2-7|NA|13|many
TGTGCCAGTGGAAGGGACGGAGGCTACGAGCAGTACTTC
CASGRDGGYEQYF
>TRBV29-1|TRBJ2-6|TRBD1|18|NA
TGCAGCGTACCCACCTGGACAGGGACTTACTCTGGGGCCAACGTCCTGACTTTC
CSVPTWTGTYSGANVLTF
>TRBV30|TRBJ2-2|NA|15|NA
TGTGCCTGGAGTCTGGGCAGGGGGAACACCGGGGAGCTGTTTTTT
CAWSLGRGNTGELFF
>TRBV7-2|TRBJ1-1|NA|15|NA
TGTGCCAGCAGCCCTCGGACAGCCACGAACACTGAAGCTTTCTTT
CASSPRTATNTEAFF
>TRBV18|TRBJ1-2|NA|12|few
TGTGCCAGCTCTCCCGACAGCTATGGCTACACCTTC
CASSPDSYGYTF
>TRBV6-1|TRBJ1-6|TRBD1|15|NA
TGTGCCAGCAGTGCAGGGGGGTGGGGCAATTCACCCCTCCACTTT
CASSAGGWGNSPLHF
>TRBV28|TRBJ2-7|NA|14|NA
TGTGCCAGCAGTTCTAGCGAGACATTCTACGAGCAGTACTTC
CASSSSETFYEQYF
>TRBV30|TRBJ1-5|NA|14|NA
TGTGCCTGGAGTGTGGGCGGTTCTGTTCAGCCCCAGCATTTT
CAWSVGGSVQPQHF
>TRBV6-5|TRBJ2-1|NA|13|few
TGTGCCAGCAGTCTCAGGGGCTACAATGAGCAGTTCTTC
CASSLRGYNEQFF
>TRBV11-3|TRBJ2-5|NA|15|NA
TGTGCCAGCAGCCAGGGTTTATGGGGCCAAGAGACCCAGTACTTC
CASSQGLWGQETQYF
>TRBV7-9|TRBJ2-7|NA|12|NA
TGTGCCAGCAGCTTGCAGGGTTACGAGCAGTACTTC
CASSLQGYEQYF
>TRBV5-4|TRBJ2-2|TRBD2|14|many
TGTGCCAGCAGCCCGGGACTACTCACCGGGGAGCTGTTTTTT
CASSPGLLTGELFF